This T cell receptor beta chain was found in a study of T cell changes during pregnancy in multiple sclerosis. Sequenced by immunoSEQ multiplex PCR; TCRdb stores in-frame clones only, minus some. The repertoire includes approximately 65,000 clones, about 96% of them detected once, and 2% to 2.5% sits in the top ten. The length of the CDR3 is 17 residues. Germline loops: CDR1 SGDLS, CDR2 YYNGEE. The ends were cut back, 3 bases at V and 0 bases at J, with 17 bases in the middle. The rearrangement links TRBV9 to TRBJ2-3, with TRBD2 as a possible D gene (6 bases). The receptor comes from a female donor with multiple sclerosis, enrolled in a pregnancy study. The source was CD8+ T cells from peripheral blood mononuclear cells, collected after pregnancy. CDR3 sequence: CASSAPRAGRSTDTQYF. In DNA, the CDR3 is TGTGCCAGCAGCGCCCCTCGGGCGGGACGAAGCACAGATACGCAGTATTTT.